These T cell receptor beta chains were read from a single sample in a study of human T cells and chemical hapten exposure. TCRdb reprocessed the RACE reads via MiXCR and lists one record per CDR3 protein. The sample includes about 110,000 distinct CDR3 sequences, 9.5% to 15% of them seen just once. This specimen was whole blood, taken in connection with sensitization to the hapten diphenylcyclopropenone (DPC). These receptors all come from a woman aged 50 to 60 with alopecia areata. Some clones in this sample may be carry-over from other donors' samples. Both conserved end residues are part of each CDR3.

cdr3_aa j_call v_call cdr3_length
CASSIDTGTDGYTF TRBJ1-2 TRBV19 14
CASRTSGGALYF TRBJ2-3 TRBV6-2/TRBV6-3 12
CASSKSWWKTNEKLFF TRBJ1-4 TRBV21-1 16
CASSLDRGSRPYGYTF TRBJ1-2 TRBV6-6 16
CAIRRTGLNTEAFF TRBJ1-1 TRBV10-3 14
CASSWADTQYF TRBJ2-3 TRBV28 11
CSARAESALNQPQHF TRBJ1-5 TRBV20-1 15
CASSVQNTDTQYF TRBJ2-3 TRBV9 13
CASSRGSALGLYGYTF TRBJ1-2 TRBV5-6 16
CASSNRGPPYF TRBJ2-7 TRBV28 11
CASSFQRGAYNEQFF TRBJ2-1 TRBV6-2/TRBV6-3 15
CATYPGQNTGELFF TRBJ2-2 TRBV28 14
CATSDFGGPTDTQYF TRBJ2-3 TRBV24-1 15
CATETGQNFYSNQPQHF TRBJ1-5 TRBV28 17
CASSFSPESYSYNVQFF TRBJ2-1 TRBV7-9 17
CSVDLGTGKEEAFF TRBJ1-1 TRBV29-1 14
CASSQGGAGPRRGQPQHF TRBJ1-5 TRBV3-1 18
CASSYFGTGSMGGYTF TRBJ1-2 TRBV6-5 16
CASSRDSGVGSNQPQHF TRBJ1-5 TRBV12-3/TRBV12-4 17
CASSFSLGPEAFF TRBJ1-1 TRBV7-8 13
CASSLNQGATEAFF TRBJ1-1 TRBV7-9 14
CASSLGGYEQYF TRBJ2-7 TRBV28 12
CASRIAGADTQYF TRBJ2-3 TRBV10-2 13
CASSATGFSYNEQFF TRBJ2-1 TRBV11-2 15
CASTDQTSQMRADTQYF TRBJ2-3 TRBV7-8 17
CASSYEGAGVTQYF TRBJ2-3 TRBV6-5 14
CASSGTGGAWTEAFF TRBJ1-1 TRBV6-2/TRBV6-3 15
CAVMGAGTGNTEAFF TRBJ1-1 TRBV6-5 15
CASSISGGPDTQYF TRBJ2-3 TRBV19 14
CASSLLPTSGGPLGDTQYF TRBJ2-3 TRBV5-1 19
CASSYEMVAGNTIYF TRBJ1-3 TRBV7-9 15
CASWDFGKGTEAFF TRBJ1-1 TRBV19 14
CASSHLTQETQYF TRBJ2-5 TRBV4-3 13
CASSVQPGLYTGELFF TRBJ2-2 TRBV19 16
CASSPGTPTDTQYF TRBJ2-3 TRBV11-2 14
CASSLGGYQETQYF TRBJ2-5 TRBV11-2 14
CASNYERAEAFF TRBJ1-1 TRBV2 12
CSVGPPRDEQFF TRBJ2-1 TRBV29-1 12
CASSNQGFDTQYF TRBJ2-3 TRBV7-2 13
CASRRGQRGANVLTF TRBJ2-6 TRBV6-5 15
CASSSPSRSGELFF TRBJ2-2 TRBV28 14
CASRPDASYEQYF TRBJ2-7 TRBV5-4 13
CASSAYVGQSLSGPEQYF TRBJ2-7 TRBV25-1 18